These 28 T cell receptor beta chains were sequenced from one sample in a study of cytomegalovirus exposure and HLA in healthy donors. Primers for the PCR totalled 60 Vbeta and 13 Jbeta. Clones were sequenced by immunoSEQ multiplex PCR, and TCRdb holds only the in-frame ones, with some missing. The sample holds under 75,000 clones; 65% to 80% are singletons and the top ten take over 15%. Input material: PBMCs. The receptors come from a man aged 40-50 years in good health and CMV-seropositive.

This chain joins TRBV6-5 and TRBJ2-7; 8 nucleotides align to TRBD2. The CDR3 spans 15 residues. The junction had 6 bases not matched to a gene; V was cut back by 3 bases and J by 2 bases. Germline CDR1 is MNHEY and CDR2 is SVGAGI. Written as DNA, the CDR3 is TGTGCCAGCAGTTATTCCGGCGGGGGGACCTACGAGCAGTACTTC. Residues: CASSYSGGGTYEQYF.

J is TRBJ2-4 and V is TRBV2; 10 nucleotides match TRBD1. The CDR3 has 15 residues. The J segment lost 6 bases and the V segment lost 5 bases, leaving 7 bases of the junction unmatched. Germline V gene sequence: CDR1 SNHLY, CDR2 FYNNEI. CDR3 residues: CASSRTGQGINIQYF. The CDR3 DNA sequence: TGTGCCAGCAGTCGAACGGGACAGGGGATAAACATTCAGTACTTC. Variable domain in full (rest from reference TRBV2 and TRBJ2-4): EPEVTQTPSHQVTQMGQEVILRCVPISNHLYFYWYRQILGQKVEFLVSFYNNEISEKSEIFDDQFSVERPDGSNFTLKIRSTKLEDSAMYFCASSRTGQGINIQYFGAGTRLSVL.

The chain carries TRBV14 and TRBJ2-1; the D is unclear. The ends were cut back, 0 bases at V and 15 bases at J, with 12 bases in the middle. The CDR3 contains 12 residues. Germline lookup yields CDR1 SGHDN and CDR2 FVKESK. CDR3 in DNA: TGTGCCAGCAGCCAAGAGACTTATCGACTGTTCTTC. This sequence encodes CASSQETYRLFF.

The chain carries TRBV29-1 and TRBJ2-7; no reliable D call. Trimming removed 4 bases from V and 4 bases from J, with 14 bases in between. This CDR3 comprises 13 residues. Germline assignment: CDR1 SQVTM and CDR2 ANQGSEA. CDR3 coding DNA: TGCAGCGTTGTTAGAGGAAATGGGTACGAGCAGTACTTC. This encodes CSVVRGNGYEQYF.

The CDR3 loop reads CAWSVATGRYNEQFF. The DNA for the CDR3 is TGTGCCTGGAGTGTAGCGACAGGGAGATACAATGAGCAGTTCTTC. The rearrangement uses TRBV30 and TRBJ2-1, with TRBD1 matching 7 bases. V lost 0 bases to trimming and J lost 4 bases; unmatched junction nucleotides: 6. Germline-derived CDR1 and CDR2 are GTSNPN and SVGIG (reference sequence). This CDR3 contains 15 residues.

The gene calls are TRBV2 and TRBJ1-5; D is unresolved. This CDR3 is 14 amino acids long. Germline V gene lookup returns CDR1 SNHLY and CDR2 FYNNEI. Trimming shortened V by 3 bases and J by 5 bases, and 11 bases separated the two germline ends. CDR3 bases: TGTGCCAGCAGTGAGTCGTCTCAGGATCAGCCCCAGCATTTT. Amino acid sequence: CASSESSQDQPQHF.

The chain has TRBV7-9 and TRBJ1-1, with a weak D call TRBD1 (6 bases). Germline V gene sequence: CDR1 SEHNR, CDR2 FQNEAQ (reference sequence). V was pared by 5 bases and J by 1 base, with 14 bases between. The CDR3 sequence is 15 residues long. CDR3 DNA: TGTGCCAGCAGCGAAGAACACAGGGCGAACACTGAAGCTTTCTTT. Its protein product is CASSEEHRANTEAFF.

The gene calls are TRBV27 and TRBJ2-2; the match to TRBD1 covers 8 bases. The germline gives CDR1 MNHEY, CDR2 SMNVEV (reference sequence). This CDR3 contains 13 residues. With 6 bases clipped from V and 6 bases from J, the junction kept 3 bases outside the gene matches. The CDR3 loop is CASSRQGSGELFF. The DNA of the CDR3 is TGTGCCAGCAGCCGACAGGGGTCCGGGGAGCTGTTTTTT.

V and J are TRBV9 and TRBJ2-1; tentative D call: TRBD1 (6 bases). CDR1 is SGDLS and CDR2 is YYNGEE in the germline V gene. CDR3 length: 14 amino acids. V lost 0 bases to trimming and J lost 6 bases, with 10 bases between them. The CDR3 DNA sequence: TGTGCCAGCAGCGTAGATCTAGGGGGCAATGAGCAGTTCTTC. Protein product: CASSVDLGGNEQFF.

The V gene is TRBV7-2, the J gene TRBJ1-6; 9 bases agree with TRBD1. The V gene's germline CDR1 is SGHTA and CDR2 FQGNSA. Trimming took 3 bases from V and 10 from J; bases not matched to a gene: 7. The CDR3 is 15 amino acids. The CDR3 nucleotides read TGTGCCAGCAGCTTTGGACAGGGGATGCTGTCACCCCTCCACTTT. Translating gives CASSFGQGMLSPLHF.

This clone was seen more than once but under ten times. This chain joins TRBV2 and TRBJ1-4, with 7 positions matching TRBD1. Per the germline V gene, CDR1 is SNHLY and CDR2 is FYNNEI. Unmatched junction bases numbered 6, after V lost 9 bases and J lost 5 bases. The CDR3 contains 13 residues. The CDR3 protein is CASAGTENEKLFF. For the CDR3, the DNA is TGTGCCAGTGCCGGGACAGAGAATGAAAAACTGTTTTTT.

Remarks on this clone: Within the sample, other DNA sequences also encode this same CDR3. CDR3 nucleotides: TGTGCCAGCAGCCTTACCGGGACAGGGGGCCCCACTAATGAAAAACTGTTTTTT. Its protein product is CASSLTGTGGPTNEKLFF. The rearrangement joins TRBV7-9 to TRBJ1-4; 12 bases map to TRBD1. The CDR3 consists of 18 residues. CDR1 SEHNR and CDR2 FQNEAQ come from the germline V gene (reference sequence). The V and J ends lost 5 bases and 2 bases, in that order; junction bases with no gene match: 9.

This clone was picked up a small number of times. The chain links TRBV29-1 to TRBJ2-2, with a tentative D call TRBD1 (6 bases). Germline CDR1 SQVTM, CDR2 ANQGSEA. The CDR3 consists of 15 residues. The germline V and J ends were trimmed by 5 bases and 1 base, with 14 bases remaining between them. CDR3 nucleotide sequence: TGCAGCGTTTCGACCGGGACACTGAACACCGGGGAGCTGTTTTTT. Its protein product is CSVSTGTLNTGELFF.

This clone was detected a few times. V usage is TRBV7-9 and J usage is TRBJ2-5, with D perhaps matching TRBD2 (6 bases). The CDR3 runs to 17 residues. V lost 5 bases and J lost 2, with 21 bases in between. The V gene's germline CDR1 is SEHNR and CDR2 FQNEAQ (reference sequence). The CDR3 spells CASSHSAGSPDQETQYF. CDR3 coding DNA: TGTGCCAGCAGCCACTCCGCGGGAAGCCCTGATCAAGAGACCCAGTACTTC.

The rearrangement links TRBV6-1 to TRBJ2-2; D might be TRBD2 (5 bases). The V gene lost 2 bases and the J gene lost 7 bases, with 17 bases spanning the gap. CDR3 length equals 16 residues. Germline V CDR1 and CDR2: MNHNS, SASEGT. The chain's CDR3 is CASSERRSPVVGELFF. The DNA for the CDR3 is TGTGCCAGCAGTGAAAGGAGGAGTCCCGTGGTCGGGGAGCTGTTTTTT.

The CDR3 DNA reads as TGTGCCACCCACCTAAACGAAGACACCATATATTTT. This sequence encodes CATHLNEDTIYF. The chain has TRBV10-3 and TRBJ1-3, with D unclear. The V gene lost 10 bases and the J gene lost 8 bases, with 15 bases spanning the gap. Looked up from germline, CDR1 is ENHRY and CDR2 is SYGVKD. This CDR3 spans 12 amino acids.

The chain has TRBV7-9 and TRBJ1-1; D may be TRBD1 (5 bases). The V end lost 5 bases, the J end lost 3 bases, and 13 bases lay between the germline ends. The CDR3 runs to 14 residues. Germline assignment: CDR1 SEHNR and CDR2 FQNEAQ (reference sequence). The CDR3 loop is CASSIEGVYTEAFF. The DNA for the CDR3 is TGTGCCAGCAGCATAGAAGGGGTGTACACTGAAGCTTTCTTT.

Only a few counts were recorded for this clone. The sample contains more than one DNA sequence encoding this CDR3. This rearrangement joins TRBV11-2 to TRBJ2-3; 9 bases line up with TRBD1. The CDR3 has 15 amino acids. V lost 1 base and J lost 5; bases outside the gene matches: 4. CDR1 and CDR2 (germline): SGHAT, FQNNGV. This CDR3 reads CASSLGGQGIDTQYF. CDR3 DNA sequence: TGTGCCAGCAGCTTAGGGGGACAGGGAATAGATACGCAGTATTTT.

The genes are TRBV7-9 and TRBJ2-7; D might be TRBD1 (7 bases). Germline V gives CDR1 SEHNR, CDR2 FQNEAQ (reference sequence). This CDR3 is 16 amino acids long. V was cut by 4 bases and J by 0 bases, with 16 bases left in between. Here the CDR3 reads CASSSTRGANSYEQYF. DNA for the CDR3: TGTGCCAGCAGCTCGACCAGGGGGGCTAACTCCTACGAGCAGTACTTC.

This rearrangement joins TRBV30 to TRBJ1-6; D call uncertain. Germline V gives CDR1 GTSNPN, CDR2 SVGIG (reference sequence). CDR3 length equals 15 residues. V was pared by 1 base and J by 0 bases, with 7 bases between. As DNA, the CDR3 is TGTGCCTGGAGTGGGGGAGGCTCCTATAATTCACCCCTCCACTTT. Residues: CAWSGGGSYNSPLHF.

The chain recombines TRBV6-1 with TRBJ2-7; 7 bases match TRBD2. The V gene end was trimmed by 8 bases and the J gene end by 3 bases; junction bases not matched to a gene: 10. The germline gives CDR1 MNHNS, CDR2 SASEGT. CDR3 size: 14 residues. The CDR3 loop is CASARGGGSYEQYF. In nucleotides, the CDR3 is TGTGCCAGCGCACGGGGCGGCGGGAGCTACGAGCAGTACTTC.

The V and J genes are TRBV27 and TRBJ2-5; perhaps TRBD1 as D (6 bases). The CDR3 is 15 residues long. Germline CDR1 reads MNHEY; CDR2 reads SMNVEV (reference sequence). With 5 bases removed from V and 5 bases from J, the gap between germline ends came to 18 bases. The DNA for the CDR3 is TGTGCCAGCAGTACCACAAACAGGGATGGGGAGACCCAGTACTTC. Translation gives CASSTTNRDGETQYF.

The CDR3: CATSKDRAPMTNYGYTF. For the CDR3, the DNA is TGTGCCACCAGCAAGGACAGGGCGCCGATGACTAACTATGGCTACACCTTC. The chain uses TRBV15 and TRBJ1-2, with 8 positions matching TRBD1. The CDR3 runs to 17 residues. Losses at the gene ends were 4 bases for V and 0 bases for J; bases not matched to a gene: 10. Germline CDR1 reads LNHNV; CDR2 reads YYDKDF (reference sequence).

This clone was seen a handful of times. V is TRBV30 and J is TRBJ1-4; a weak D match, TRBD1 (6 bases). Germline V lookup: CDR1 GTSNPN, CDR2 SVGIG (reference sequence). V was shortened by 1 base and J by 0 bases, with 12 bases between the two germline ends. This CDR3 is built from 16 residues. This CDR3 reads CAWSEGTYTTNEKLFF. For the CDR3, the DNA is TGTGCCTGGAGTGAGGGGACATACACAACTAATGAAAAACTGTTTTTT.

The chain is built from TRBV4-3 and TRBJ1-1, with D perhaps TRBD1 (5 bases). The CDR3 runs to 14 residues. The germline CDR1 and CDR2 sequences are LGHNA and YSLEER. The V end was cut by 1 base, the J end by 4 bases, with 10 bases between. The CDR3 nucleotides read TGCGCCAGCAGCCAAGTAGGGGCGTTCACTGAAGCTTTCTTT. This gives the protein CASSQVGAFTEAFF.

The chain recombines TRBV19 with TRBJ2-5, with D possibly being TRBD1 (6 bases). V lost 2 bases and J 5 bases, leaving 42 bases between the germline ends. Germline assignment: CDR1 LNHDA and CDR2 SQIVND (reference sequence). CDR3 length equals 24 residues. CDR3 region: CASSIMVNWLRDILAHLVYETQYF. Here the CDR3 DNA reads TGTGCCAGTAGTATAATGGTCAATTGGCTCCGGGACATCCTTGCTCATCTAGTTTACGAGACCCAGTACTTC. Filled out from reference TRBV19 and TRBJ2-5, the complete variable domain reads DGGITQSPKYLFRKEGQNVTLSCEQNLNHDAMYWYRQDPGQGLRLIYYSQIVNDFQKGDIAEGYSVSREKKESFPLTVTSAQKNPTAFYLCASSIMVNWLRDILAHLVYETQYFGPGTRLLVL.

The chain is built from TRBV5-1 and TRBJ1-3; 7 nucleotides line up with TRBD1. CDR3 length: 15 amino acids. CDR1 and CDR2 from the germline V gene are SGHRS and YFSETQ. V lost 6 bases and J lost 0; bases outside the gene matches: 6. The CDR3 loop is CASKTGPNSGNTIYF. CDR3 DNA sequence: TGCGCCAGCAAGACAGGGCCCAACTCTGGAAACACCATATATTTT.

This clone was counted between two and nine times. This sequence joins TRBV25-1 and TRBJ2-3; TRBD2 agrees at 9 bases. The germline gives CDR1 MGHDK, CDR2 SYGVNS. The length of the CDR3 is 16 residues. Losses at the gene ends were 1 base for V and 1 base for J; bases not matched to a gene: 3. The CDR3, as DNA: TGTGCCAGCAGTGAATCGGAGCGGGGGGGCACAGATACGCAGTATTTT. This translates into CASSESERGGTDTQYF. Complete variable domain (other parts from reference TRBV25-1 and TRBJ2-3): EADIYQTPRYLVIGTGKKITLECSQTMGHDKMYWYQQDPGMELHLIHYSYGVNSTEKGDLSSESTVSRIRTEHFPLTLESARPSHTSQYLCASSESERGGTDTQYFGPGTRLTVL.